The subject of this entry is one T cell receptor (beta chain). The antigen remains unidentified. This sample is drawn from a study of blood T cells in healthy people across ages. Study-level results: Older age coincided with a roughly linear decline in TCR beta diversity per million T cells. CMV status of donors was not determined, possibly confounding expanded clonotype changes.

This CDR3 is built from 14 residues. V lost 3 bases and J 11 bases, leaving 17 bases between the germline ends. A second roughly 6 to 11 cycle PCR used barcoded and J-beta primers. TCRdb analysed the 5' RACE reads with MiXCR anew, one entry per CDR3 protein. Among about 570,000 distinct CDR3 sequences listed, about 28% were seen once. These data also formed part of another study, on T cells of mothers and their children. As that study records: Each child gave about 3 million TCR beta CDR3 reads (each mother, over 9.5 million).

The rearrangement joins TRBV12-3 or TRBV12-4 to TRBJ1-3, with D tentatively TRBD1 (6 bases). The source material was blood. The clonotype was recovered from a boy aged 2 to 10 in good health. The CDR3 nucleotides read TGTGCCAGCAGTTTCCGGGACACGGGTATCTCCATATATTTT. Translating it yields CASSFRDTGISIYF.